This T cell receptor (beta chain) was sequenced in a study of long-term antiretroviral therapy in people with HIV. Investigators performed immunoSEQ version v3.0 at survey level. Data came from immunoSEQ multiplex PCR; TCRdb stores just in-frame clones and leaves some out. This sample has 7,500 to 10,000 clones; roughly 84% occur once, and the top ten carry about a tenth. Germline V gene lookup returns CDR1 SGHVS and CDR2 FQNEAQ. This CDR3 region has 15 residues. The V gene lost 5 bases and the J gene lost 0 bases, with 14 bases spanning the gap. The clonotype originates from a young man with HIV. The sequenced sample was unsorted PBMCs, obtained 0.3 years before starting antiretroviral therapy. This chain connects TRBV7-8 to TRBJ2-7, with D perhaps matching TRBD2 (6 bases). The CDR3 DNA reads as TGTGCCAGCAGCCCGACCCGGCGGGGCTCCTACGAGCAGTACTTC. Amino acid sequence: CASSPTRRGSYEQYF.